This T cell receptor beta chain was sequenced during a study of breast tumors, draining lymph nodes, adjacent tissues. Study-wide findings and caveats: Compared with basal-like, luminal-like tumors shared significantly more repertoire with nontumor tissue.

The lymph nodes were axillary draining lymph nodes from breast cancer patients. Regarding this clonotype: The antigen remains unidentified.

TCRdb redid the calling of the multiplex PCR reads with MiXCR, one entry per CDR3 protein. The sample has about 140,000 distinct CDR3 sequences; less than 35% are singletons. In germline, CDR1 is MNHEY, CDR2 SVGAGI. Trimming at V came to 2 bases and at J to 8 bases, leaving 10 bases not matched to a gene. The CDR3 consists of 16 residues. Sequenced sample: axillary lymph node tissue. The gene calls are TRBV6-5 and TRBJ1-4, with 8 bases that match TRBD1. The clonotype originates from a female donor with breast cancer. Some clones in this sample may be carry-over from other donors' samples. The CDR3 is CASSYAETGGEEKLFF. CDR3 sequence (DNA): TGTGCCAGCAGTTACGCAGAAACAGGGGGTGAGGAAAAACTGTTTTTT.